Described below is a single T cell receptor (beta chain) sequence and its context. Under the authors' procedure: Reference gene primer amplification in the assay estimated nucleated cell counts. The method was immunoSEQ multiplex PCR; TCRdb's version includes in-frame clones alone and lacks a portion of them. That table furnishes V, J and clone size, whereas the DNA furnished D and trimming. The table records about 160,000 clones, 85% of them present only once. J lost 2 bases, V lost 5 bases, and 7 bases had no gene match. There are 15 residues in the CDR3. Germline V lookup: CDR1 SGDLS, CDR2 YYNGEE. The sample originates from a study of blood T cell repertoires in COVID-19. In the study overall: PBMCs, B-cell-depleted T cells, or T cells provided the cDNA or gDNA that made up the material.

The V and J genes are TRBV9 and TRBJ2-5, with TRBD2 matching over 9 bases. The source material was peripheral blood. The source of this sequence is a human donor with acute or convalescent COVID-19. The donor label of this sample is uncertain. In nucleotides, the CDR3 is TGTGCCAGCAGAGACAATCTAGCGGGGCAAGAGACCCAGTACTTC. It translates to CASRDNLAGQETQYF.